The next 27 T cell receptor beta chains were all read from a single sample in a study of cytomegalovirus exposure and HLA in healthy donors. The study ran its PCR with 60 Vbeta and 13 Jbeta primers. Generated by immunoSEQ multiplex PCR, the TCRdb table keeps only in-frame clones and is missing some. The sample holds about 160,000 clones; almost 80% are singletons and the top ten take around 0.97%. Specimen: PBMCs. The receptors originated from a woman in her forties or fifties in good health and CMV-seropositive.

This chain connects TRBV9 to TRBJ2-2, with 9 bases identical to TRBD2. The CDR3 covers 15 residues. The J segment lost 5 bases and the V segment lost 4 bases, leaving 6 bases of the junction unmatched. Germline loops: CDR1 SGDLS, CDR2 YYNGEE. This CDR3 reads CASSSGTSRTGELFF. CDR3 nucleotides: TGTGCCAGCAGCTCCGGGACTAGCCGGACCGGGGAGCTGTTTTTT.

Written as DNA, the CDR3 is TGTGCCACCACGGGGGGGCCTCTCGGGAGGCATGAGCAGTTCTTC. It specifies CATTGGPLGRHEQFF. This chain connects TRBV19 to TRBJ2-1; 8 bases match TRBD2. V trimming: 10 bases; J trimming: 8 bases; junction bases outside the gene matches: 16. This CDR3 has 15 amino acids. The germline CDR1 and CDR2 sequences are LNHDA and SQIVND (reference sequence). The whole variable domain, filled in from reference TRBV19 and TRBJ2-1, reads DGGITQSPKYLFRKEGQNVTLSCEQNLNHDAMYWYRQDPGQGLRLIYYSQIVNDFQKGDIAEGYSVSREKKESFPLTVTSAQKNPTAFYLCATTGGPLGRHEQFFGPGTRLTVL.

The CDR3 loop is CASSERTGAYNEQFF. The CDR3 nucleotides are TGTGCCAGCAGCGAGAGGACAGGCGCCTACAATGAGCAGTTCTTC. The chain recombines TRBV9 with TRBJ2-1; 7 bases match TRBD1. V shed 3 bases and J 2 bases; nucleotides not matched to a gene: 5. The V gene's germline CDR1 is SGDLS and CDR2 YYNGEE. The CDR3 totals 15 residues.

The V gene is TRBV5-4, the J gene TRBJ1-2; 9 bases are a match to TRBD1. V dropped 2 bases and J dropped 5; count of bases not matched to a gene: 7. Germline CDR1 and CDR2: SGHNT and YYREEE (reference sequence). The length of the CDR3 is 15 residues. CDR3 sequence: CASSLPGQGPYGYTF. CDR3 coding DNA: TGTGCCAGCAGCTTACCGGGACAGGGACCTTATGGCTACACCTTC.

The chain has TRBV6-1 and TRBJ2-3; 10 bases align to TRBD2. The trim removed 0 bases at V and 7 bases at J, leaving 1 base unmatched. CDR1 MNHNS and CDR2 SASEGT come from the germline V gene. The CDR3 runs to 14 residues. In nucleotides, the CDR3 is TGTGCCAGCAGTGAAGCGACTAGCGGGTATACGCAGTATTTT. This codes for CASSEATSGYTQYF.

The CDR3 is CASNAASGNTIYF. The CDR3 DNA follows: TGTGCCAGCAACGCGGCCTCTGGAAACACCATATATTTT. The genes are TRBV28 and TRBJ1-3; no reliable D call. CDR1 MDHEN and CDR2 SYDVKM come from the germline V gene. V dropped 7 bases and J dropped 0 bases, with 7 bases sitting between them. The CDR3 consists of 13 residues.

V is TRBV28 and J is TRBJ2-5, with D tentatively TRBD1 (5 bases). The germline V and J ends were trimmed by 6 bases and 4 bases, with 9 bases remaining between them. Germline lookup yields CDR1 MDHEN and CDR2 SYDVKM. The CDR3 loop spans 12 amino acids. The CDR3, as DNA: TGTGCCAGCAGCAGGGTAGGAGAGACCCAGTACTTC. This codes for CASSRVGETQYF. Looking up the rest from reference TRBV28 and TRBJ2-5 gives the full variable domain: DVKVTQSSRYLVKRTGEKVFLECVQDMDHENMFWYRQDPGLGLRLIYFSYDVKMKEKGDIPEGYSVSREKKERFSLILESASTNQTSMYLCASSRVGETQYFGPGTRLLVL.

CDR3: CATTGEVLSTQYF. The CDR3 region has the DNA TGTGCCACCACAGGGGAGGTTCTTTCGACCCAGTACTTC. The chain uses TRBV2 and TRBJ2-5, with D perhaps TRBD1 (7 bases). V was shortened by 10 bases and J by 7 bases, with 19 bases between the two germline ends. The CDR3 totals 13 residues. The germline V gene has CDR1 SNHLY and CDR2 FYNNEI.

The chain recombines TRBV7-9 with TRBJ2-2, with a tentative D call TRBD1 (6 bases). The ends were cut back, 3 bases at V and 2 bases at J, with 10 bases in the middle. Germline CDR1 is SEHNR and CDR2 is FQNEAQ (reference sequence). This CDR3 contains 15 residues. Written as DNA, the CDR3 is TGTGCCAGCAGCTTGGGGACACCTAACACCGGGGAGCTGTTTTTT. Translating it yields CASSLGTPNTGELFF.

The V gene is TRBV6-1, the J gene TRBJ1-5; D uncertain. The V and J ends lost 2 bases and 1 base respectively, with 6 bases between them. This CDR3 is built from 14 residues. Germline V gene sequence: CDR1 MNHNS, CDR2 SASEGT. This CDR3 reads CASSESGSNQPQHF. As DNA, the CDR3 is TGTGCCAGCAGTGAATCGGGAAGCAATCAGCCCCAGCATTTT.

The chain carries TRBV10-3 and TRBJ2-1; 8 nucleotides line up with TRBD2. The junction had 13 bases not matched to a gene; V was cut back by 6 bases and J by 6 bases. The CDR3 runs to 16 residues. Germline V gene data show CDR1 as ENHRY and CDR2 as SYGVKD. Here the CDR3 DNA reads TGTGCCATCAGCGAACGGGAGGGCCTTATTGGCAATGAGCAGTTCTTC. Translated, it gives CAISEREGLIGNEQFF.

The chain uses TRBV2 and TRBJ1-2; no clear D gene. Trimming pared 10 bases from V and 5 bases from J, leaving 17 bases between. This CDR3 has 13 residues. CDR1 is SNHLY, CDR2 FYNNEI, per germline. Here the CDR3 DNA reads TGTGCCACCACAGCCGGGAGATCATATGGCTACACCTTC. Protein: CATTAGRSYGYTF. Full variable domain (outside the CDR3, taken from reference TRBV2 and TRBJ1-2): EPEVTQTPSHQVTQMGQEVILRCVPISNHLYFYWYRQILGQKVEFLVSFYNNEISEKSEIFDDQFSVERPDGSNFTLKIRSTKLEDSAMYFCATTAGRSYGYTFGSGTRLTVV.

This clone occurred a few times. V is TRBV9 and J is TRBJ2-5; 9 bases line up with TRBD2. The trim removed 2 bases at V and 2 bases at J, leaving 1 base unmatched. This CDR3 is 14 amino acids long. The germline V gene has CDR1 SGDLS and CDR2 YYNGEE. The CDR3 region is CASSVSGGQETQYF. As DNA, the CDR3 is TGTGCCAGCAGCGTTAGCGGGGGACAAGAGACCCAGTACTTC.

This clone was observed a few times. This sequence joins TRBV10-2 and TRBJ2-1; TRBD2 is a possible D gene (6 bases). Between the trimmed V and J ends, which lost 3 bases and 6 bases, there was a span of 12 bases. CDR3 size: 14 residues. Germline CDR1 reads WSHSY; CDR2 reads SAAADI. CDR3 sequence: CASSDTSRVNEQFF. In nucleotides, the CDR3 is TGCGCCAGCAGTGACACTAGCCGGGTCAATGAGCAGTTCTTC.

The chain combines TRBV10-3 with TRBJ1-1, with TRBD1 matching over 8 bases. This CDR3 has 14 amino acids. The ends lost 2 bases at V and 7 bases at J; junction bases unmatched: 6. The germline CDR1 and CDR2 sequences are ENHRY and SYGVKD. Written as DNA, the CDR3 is TGTGCCATCAGTGAGGGACAGGGTATTAGTGAAGCTTTCTTT. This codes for CAISEGQGISEAFF.

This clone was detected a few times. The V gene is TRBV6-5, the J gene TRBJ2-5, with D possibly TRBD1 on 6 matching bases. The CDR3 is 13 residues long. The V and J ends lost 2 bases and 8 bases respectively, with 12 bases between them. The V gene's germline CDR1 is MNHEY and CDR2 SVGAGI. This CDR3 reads CASSYGGRTTQYF. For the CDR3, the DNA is TGTGCCAGCAGTTACGGGGGCCGCACAACCCAGTACTTC.

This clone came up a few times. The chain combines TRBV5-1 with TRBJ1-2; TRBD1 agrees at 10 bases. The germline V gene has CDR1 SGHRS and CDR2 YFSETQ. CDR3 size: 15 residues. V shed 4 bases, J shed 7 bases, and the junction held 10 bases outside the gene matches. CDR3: CASSLVGTGVGGYTF. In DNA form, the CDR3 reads TGCGCCAGCAGCCTAGTCGGGACAGGGGTTGGTGGCTACACCTTC.

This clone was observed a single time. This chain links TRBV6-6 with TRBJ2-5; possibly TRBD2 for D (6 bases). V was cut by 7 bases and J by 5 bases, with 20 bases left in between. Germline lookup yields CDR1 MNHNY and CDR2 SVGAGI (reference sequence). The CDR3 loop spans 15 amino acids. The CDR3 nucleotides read TGTGCCAGCAAGATCGGGGGAGACAGCGGGGAGACCCAGTACTTC. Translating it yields CASKIGGDSGETQYF.

The CDR3 DNA sequence: TGTGCCAGCAGCCAAGGGAAAGGGGGCGACGAGCAGTACTTC. Translating gives CASSQGKGGDEQYF. The gene calls are TRBV4-2 and TRBJ2-7; 7 bases are a match to TRBD1. J was trimmed by 5 bases and V by 1 base; bases with no gene match: 5. Germline CDR1 LGHNA, CDR2 YNFKEQ. This CDR3 has 14 amino acids.

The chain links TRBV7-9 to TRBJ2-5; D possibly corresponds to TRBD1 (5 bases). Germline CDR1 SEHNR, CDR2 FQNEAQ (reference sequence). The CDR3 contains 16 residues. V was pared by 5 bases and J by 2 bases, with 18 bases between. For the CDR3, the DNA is TGTGCCAGCAGCCCCTTTACAGGCCGGTTTCAAGAGACCCAGTACTTC. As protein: CASSPFTGRFQETQYF.

Written as DNA, the CDR3 is TGTGCCAGCAGCCGCCGCCGGGGGGGCTCGAGTGAGCAGTACGTC. Translated, it gives CASSRRRGGSSEQYV. This chain links TRBV5-6 with TRBJ2-7; 8 positions match TRBD2. Germline CDR1 is SGHDT and CDR2 is YYEEEE. This CDR3 has 15 residues. J was trimmed by 7 bases and V by 4 bases; bases with no gene match: 13.

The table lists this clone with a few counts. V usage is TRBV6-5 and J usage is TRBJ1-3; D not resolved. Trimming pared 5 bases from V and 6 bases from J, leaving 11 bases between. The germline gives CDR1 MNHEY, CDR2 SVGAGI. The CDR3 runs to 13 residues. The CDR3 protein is CASSPNPENTIYF. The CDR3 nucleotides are TGTGCCAGCAGTCCAAATCCAGAAAACACCATATATTTT.

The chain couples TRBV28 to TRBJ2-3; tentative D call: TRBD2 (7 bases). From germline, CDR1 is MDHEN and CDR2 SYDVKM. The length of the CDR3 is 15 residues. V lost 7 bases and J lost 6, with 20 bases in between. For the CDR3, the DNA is TGTGCCAGCACCCCGACTAGCATGGGGGCGGATACGCAGTATTTT. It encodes CASTPTSMGADTQYF.

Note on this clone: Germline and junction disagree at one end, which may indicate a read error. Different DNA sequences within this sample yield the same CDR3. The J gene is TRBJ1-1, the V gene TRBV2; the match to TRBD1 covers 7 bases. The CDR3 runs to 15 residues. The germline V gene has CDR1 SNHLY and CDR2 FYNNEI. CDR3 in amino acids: CASSYQGTANTEAFF. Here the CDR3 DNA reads TGTGCCAGCAGTTATCAGGGGACAGCGAACACTGAGGCTTTCTTT.

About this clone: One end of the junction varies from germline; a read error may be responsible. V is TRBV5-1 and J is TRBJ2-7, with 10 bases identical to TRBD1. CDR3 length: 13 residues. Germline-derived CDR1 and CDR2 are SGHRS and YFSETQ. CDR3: CASSTDRGYERYF. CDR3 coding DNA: TGCGCCAGCAGCACGGACAGGGGGTACGAGCGGTACTTC.

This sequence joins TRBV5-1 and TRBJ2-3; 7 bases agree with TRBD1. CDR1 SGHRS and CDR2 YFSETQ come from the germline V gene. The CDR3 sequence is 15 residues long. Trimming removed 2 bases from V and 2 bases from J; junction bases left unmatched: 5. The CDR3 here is CASSFTDRDTDTQYF. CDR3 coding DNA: TGCGCCAGCAGCTTTACAGACAGGGACACAGATACGCAGTATTTT.

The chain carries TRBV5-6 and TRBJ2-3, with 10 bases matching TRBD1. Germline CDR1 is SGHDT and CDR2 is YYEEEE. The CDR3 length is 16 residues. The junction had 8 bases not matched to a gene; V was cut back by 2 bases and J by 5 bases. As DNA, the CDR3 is TGTGCCAGCAGCTTCGGACAGGGGGTTTTCGGAGATACGCAGTATTTT. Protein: CASSFGQGVFGDTQYF.